This T cell receptor (beta chain) was captured in a study of identical twins (TCRdb year 2016). Concerning the study at large: To test whether fetal clonotypes persist, the study used deep sequencing on TCR alpha and beta repertoires from monozygotic twins, unrelated adults of various ages, and cord blood. Replicate twin experiments were performed at different times using different library preparation protocols to rule out contamination. The investigation overall reported the following: Compared with coincidental sharing between unrelated individuals, out-of-frame TCR alpha sequences shared between twins had an excess of sequences with low generation probability. In monozygotic twins, recombination models systematically underestimated out-of-frame TCR alpha sharing, but the models matched the sharing seen between unrelated individuals. In beta out-of-frame sequences, excess twin sharing was weaker, because having fewer shared sequences lowered the signal-to-noise ratio. Zero-insertion analyses could be partly confounded by invariant T cells such as MAIT and iNKT, although diverse VJ usage argued against such confounding for most clonotypes. Because the same donors could not be followed over many years, the conclusions depended on cross-sectional statistical analysis. Fewer insertions were carried by abundant cord blood beta clonotypes; a weaker similar trend was observed in young adult naive repertoires, while no such trend was observed in memory repertoires.

The receptor library was made with 5' RACE. The sequencer was an Illumina HiSeq 2000. A universal primer binding site was introduced by template switching, and a unique molecular identifier was present in the final cDNA, enabling accurate counting of TCR cDNA molecules. First-strand cDNA for TCR alpha and beta chains was synthesized from specific primers in the conserved constant-segment region. To control for contamination, every cDNA library carried two barcodes: a SMART-Mk sample barcode plus Illumina barcodes. TruSeq adapter sequences and Illumina sample barcodes were added in two successive PCR steps. The Illumina HiSeq platform was used with custom primers to sequence TCR alpha and beta cDNA libraries. As for how the authors treated the data: Unique molecular identifiers were extracted from raw reads with MiGEC, and CDR3 positions were determined with MiXCR. Recombination models were inferred per individual with the repgenHMM and IGoR tools using an EM algorithm. The tcR package in R was used for shared clonotype analysis, with sharing normalized by the product of cloneset sizes. To study raw recombination without the effects of thymic and clonal selection, out-of-frame nonproductive sequences were analyzed. Using fastp trimming at Q25 and MiXCR clonotype assembly, TCRdb reanalyzed the public sequencing data and kept in-frame beta chains. Every distinct CDR3 protein forms one entry, paired with its most common genes and DNA. The V and J calls reflect TCRdb's pipeline rather than the authors' work. A total of about 550,000 distinct CDR3 sequences appear in this sample, around 24% of them only once. 0.48% of the sample rests with the top ten.

As encoded in the germline V gene (reference sequence), CDR1 is MNHEY while CDR2 is SMNVEV. The CDR3, from cysteine to phenylalanine, totals 16 residues. CDR3 DNA is the only sequence kept; it has 48 bases, read in frame from the first base. V is cut by 6 bases and J by 1 base, and the space between the germline ends is 16 bases. This clonotype was found a few times. This clone's antigen is unknown. Nothing much larger sits one base from this clone, and base qualities are not available. Only healthy Caucasian donors were included. The twin cohort consisted of three pairs of female monozygotic twins, all aged about 18 to 29 years. Positive isolation kits from Invitrogen were used to isolate the CD4+ and CD8+ T cell populations. The sample also formed part of further work on yellow fever vaccine responses in identical twins. That second report states: According to the authors, in identical twins the way T cells responded to vaccination appeared partly convergent and partly personalized. In identical twins, the study followed T cell clones that responded to the vaccine with precision.

Here the chain combines TRBV27 and TRBJ1-3; no confident D gene assignment can be made. The sequence derives from a woman aged 18-29 years in good health. Sequencing input: CD4+ T cells sorted from blood. The CDR3 reads CASRLTGTGSGNTIYF. The nucleotide sequence is TGTGCCAGCAGATTGACCGGCACTGGGTCTGGAAACACCATATATTTT.